The 24 T cell receptor beta chains presented below share a single source sample, sequenced in a study of T-cell memory formation after mild COVID-19. From the 5' RACE reads, TCRdb called clonotypes with MiXCR, one entry per CDR3 protein. The sample contains around 300,000 distinct CDR3 sequences, roughly 15% of which appear only once. Specimen: PBMCs or a T cell subset sorted from them (not recorded which). Receptors were obtained from a man younger than 35 who had mild COVID-19 (a few samples of this study predate the infection). Cell type and time point are not known.

The chain is built from TRBV9 and TRBJ2-2; D call uncertain. The germline V gene encodes CDR1 SGDLS and CDR2 YYNGEE. CDR3 length equals 15 residues. V was pared by 0 bases and J by 5 bases, with 11 bases between. Here the CDR3 DNA reads TGTGCCAGCAGCGTAGCCGGCGGTCAAACCGGGGAGCTGTTTTTT. Residues: CASSVAGGQTGELFF.

This clonotype was counted many times. This sequence joins TRBV3-1 and TRBJ2-3; TRBD1 or TRBD2 may be the D gene (5 bases each). The CDR3 consists of 14 residues. The ends were cut back, 10 bases at V and 6 bases at J, with 20 bases in the middle. Per the germline V gene, CDR1 is LGHDT and CDR2 is YNNKEL (reference sequence). CDR3: CATARDPSFDTQYF. The CDR3 bases are TGTGCCACCGCAAGGGACCCTTCGTTCGATACGCAGTATTTT.

This clonotype appeared a few times. This chain joins TRBV12-3 or TRBV12-4 and TRBJ1-5, with D possibly TRBD1 on 5 matching bases. Trimming stripped 11 bases from V and 2 bases from J, with 16 bases between. The CDR3 covers 14 residues. The chain's CDR3 is CAPTRRGGNQPQHF. The CDR3 region has the DNA TGTGCCCCTACGCGGAGAGGGGGCAATCAGCCCCAGCATTTT.

This clonotype has only a few counts. The gene calls are TRBV27 and TRBJ1-2; D not resolved. Germline CDR1 and CDR2: MNHEY and SMNVEV (reference sequence). The CDR3 totals 13 residues. Trimming stripped 0 bases from V and 6 bases from J, with 8 bases between. CDR3 DNA: TGTGCCAGCAGTTTATCAATGACGGATGGCTACACCTTC. It yields the protein CASSLSMTDGYTF.

This chain joins TRBV12-3 or TRBV12-4 and TRBJ1-1; no reliable D call. This CDR3 is built from 15 residues. V gave up 3 bases and J gave up 6 bases, with 17 bases separating them. The CDR3 spells CASSFGPKRYAEAFF. The CDR3 DNA follows: TGTGCCAGCAGTTTTGGGCCAAAACGCTACGCTGAAGCTTTCTTT.

This clonotype has ten or more counts. The gene calls are TRBV5-1 and TRBJ2-7, with D possibly being TRBD1 (5 bases). The V and J ends lost 4 bases and 3 bases respectively, with 11 bases between them. This CDR3 comprises 13 residues. Germline loops: CDR1 SGHRS, CDR2 YFSETQ. CDR3 nucleotides: TGCGCCAGCAGCGTGGACACCAACTACGAGCAGTACTTC. This codes for CASSVDTNYEQYF. Together with reference TRBV5-1 and TRBJ2-7, the CDR3 gives the full variable domain: KAGVTQTPRYLIKTRGQQVTLSCSPISGHRSVSWYQQTPGQGLQFLFEYFSETQRNKGNFPGRFSGRQFSNSRSEMNVSTLELGDSALYLCASSVDTNYEQYFGPGTRLTVT.

This clonotype was found many times. The rearrangement uses TRBV11-1 and TRBJ2-7; 7 bases align to TRBD2. V lost 3 bases and J lost 3; bases outside the gene matches: 5. This CDR3 contains 14 residues. Germline loops: CDR1 SGHAT, CDR2 FQDESV (reference sequence). This CDR3 reads CASSFHWGGYEQYF. CDR3 nucleotides: TGTGCCAGCAGCTTCCATTGGGGGGGCTACGAGCAGTACTTC.

The chain employs TRBV6-2 or TRBV6-3 and TRBJ1-5; a possible D gene is TRBD1 (6 bases). The CDR3 is made up of 17 amino acids. CDR1 MNHEY and CDR2 SVGEGT come from the germline V gene. The germline V and J ends were trimmed by 6 bases and 2 bases, with 20 bases remaining between them. CDR3 nucleotides: TGTGCCAGCAGCCGGACCCCGGGGGGGCTCGGCAATCAGCCCCAGCATTTT. This sequence encodes CASSRTPGGLGNQPQHF.

This clonotype was seen a few times. CDR3 DNA: TGTGCCAGCACCTCCTCGGACTTACAGGGGGCGTATGGCTACACCTTC. Protein product: CASTSSDLQGAYGYTF. The J gene is TRBJ1-2, the V gene TRBV28, with 9 bases fitting TRBD1. The V segment lost 7 bases and the J segment 5 bases; nucleotides outside the gene matches: 14. This CDR3 comprises 16 residues. Germline V gives CDR1 MDHEN, CDR2 SYDVKM.

V and J are TRBV20-1 and TRBJ1-5; D remains unclear. Germline V gene sequence: CDR1 DFQATT, CDR2 SNEGSKA (reference sequence). This CDR3 comprises 15 residues. The germline V and J ends were trimmed by 3 bases and 0 bases, with 12 bases remaining between them. The CDR3 nucleotides are TGCAGTGCTAGTATGAGGTCCTTTAGCAATCAGCCCCAGCATTTT. It translates to CSASMRSFSNQPQHF.

This clonotype was counted at least ten times. The chain couples TRBV29-1 to TRBJ1-5; D remains ambiguous. V was cut by 0 bases and J by 2 bases, with 8 bases left in between. The V gene's germline CDR1 is SQVTM and CDR2 ANQGSEA. The CDR3 covers 14 residues. The CDR3 region has the DNA TGCAGCGTTGAAGAAAGCGGGGGCAATCAGCCCCAGCATTTT. Translation gives CSVEESGGNQPQHF.

The chain joins TRBV5-1 to TRBJ1-4; TRBD1 is a possible D gene (5 bases). The CDR3 has 16 amino acids. Looked up from germline, CDR1 is SGHRS and CDR2 is YFSETQ. Deletions cut 4 bases from V and 5 bases from J, with 18 bases between. CDR3 DNA sequence: TGCGCCAGCAGCGTCCGGGACGGCCGTCAAAATGAAAAACTGTTTTTT. Translated, it gives CASSVRDGRQNEKLFF.

This clonotype was observed a handful of times. The chain carries TRBV11-3 and TRBJ2-1; 8 bases map to TRBD2. V was pared by 1 base and J by 3 bases, with 5 bases of the junction left unmatched. The CDR3 extends over 16 amino acids. Germline V gene lookup returns CDR1 SGHNT and CDR2 YENEEA. CDR3 in amino acids: CASSLAGGQGYNEQFF. CDR3 coding DNA: TGTGCCAGCAGCTTAGCGGGGGGGCAGGGCTACAATGAGCAGTTCTTC.

The rearrangement uses TRBV2 and TRBJ2-2, with 7 bases identical to TRBD1. CDR1 SNHLY and CDR2 FYNNEI come from the germline V gene. CDR3 length: 14 amino acids. V was clipped by 5 bases and J by 7 bases; unmatched bases: 7. CDR3 sequence reads: CASSMTGIGGELFF. The CDR3 bases are TGTGCCAGCAGTATGACAGGGATTGGCGGGGAGCTGTTTTTT.

A few counts support this clonotype. The chain recombines TRBV4-3 with TRBJ2-1; 8 nucleotides line up with TRBD2. V trimming: 3 bases; J trimming: 5 bases; junction bases outside the gene matches: 6. There are 15 residues in the CDR3. The germline V gene encodes CDR1 LGHNA and CDR2 YSLEER. The CDR3 is CASSHGPGLDNEQFF. CDR3 sequence (DNA): TGCGCCAGCAGCCATGGACCGGGACTAGACAATGAGCAGTTCTTC.

The chain is built from TRBV7-9 and TRBJ2-4; no definite D call. CDR1 is SEHNR and CDR2 is FQNEAQ in the germline V gene (reference sequence). The V end was cut by 6 bases, the J end by 1 base, with 13 bases between. The CDR3 covers 15 residues. As DNA, the CDR3 is TGTGCCAGCAGGTCCCCAAGGTGGGCCAAAAACATTCAGTACTTC. As protein: CASRSPRWAKNIQYF.

This rearrangement joins TRBV29-1 to TRBJ2-4; D remains ambiguous. CDR1 is SQVTM, CDR2 ANQGSEA, per germline. The CDR3 spans 11 residues. Trimming stripped 7 bases from V and 6 bases from J, with 10 bases between. CDR3 sequence reads: CSAEQLNIQYF. CDR3 sequence (DNA): TGCAGCGCCGAACAGTTAAACATTCAGTACTTC.

This clonotype showed up just a few times. This chain joins TRBV4-1 and TRBJ2-5; D not certain. The CDR3 runs 15 residues. Trimming pared 0 bases from V and 5 bases from J, leaving 13 bases between. Per germline, CDR1 MGHRA and CDR2 YSYEKL. CDR3 DNA: TGCGCCAGCAGCCAAGAGTGGGCAGGAAGGGAGACCCAGTACTTC. As protein: CASSQEWAGRETQYF.

This chain links TRBV2 with TRBJ2-1, with 9 bases lining up with TRBD2. This CDR3 region has 14 residues. The germline V gene has CDR1 SNHLY and CDR2 FYNNEI. The ends lost 7 bases at V and 7 bases at J; junction bases unmatched: 8. DNA of the CDR3: TGTGCCAGCATGCGGGGGGGCCTGGGGAATGAGCAGTTCTTC. This sequence encodes CASMRGGLGNEQFF.

The chain couples TRBV18 to TRBJ2-3; D remains unclear. V was clipped by 1 base and J by 0 bases, with 8 bases between them. This CDR3 region has 15 residues. The V gene's germline CDR1 is KGHSH and CDR2 LQKENI. The CDR3 loop is CASSPRQLSTDTQYF. DNA of the CDR3: TGTGCCAGCTCACCACGACAACTTAGCACAGATACGCAGTATTTT.

This clonotype was seen a handful of times. The J gene is TRBJ2-1, the V gene TRBV11-3; 7 nucleotides align to TRBD1. Germline-derived CDR1 and CDR2 are SGHNT and YENEEA. The CDR3 covers 14 residues. The junction had 9 bases not matched to a gene; V was cut back by 4 bases and J by 9 bases. Here the CDR3 DNA reads TGTGCCAGCAGCTCCCGAACAGGGGATGGTGAGCAGTTCTTC. This codes for CASSSRTGDGEQFF.

In this sample, this clonotype turned up a few times. The chain combines TRBV11-2 with TRBJ2-5, with no clear D. Trimming removed 4 bases from V and 2 bases from J, with 5 bases in between. Per germline, CDR1 SGHAT and CDR2 FQNNGV. The CDR3 extends over 12 amino acids. CDR3 amino acids: CASSWWQETQYF. The CDR3 nucleotides are TGTGCCAGCAGCTGGTGGCAAGAGACCCAGTACTTC.

V is TRBV29-1 and J is TRBJ2-7; possible D gene TRBD2, 5 bases. The CDR3 has 13 amino acids. Trimming stripped 2 bases from V and 6 bases from J, with 14 bases between. CDR1 SQVTM and CDR2 ANQGSEA come from the germline V gene. CDR3 protein: CSVERGEAGEQYF. The CDR3 bases are TGCAGCGTTGAACGGGGAGAGGCTGGCGAGCAGTACTTC.

This clonotype appeared a few times. This chain uses TRBV6-6 with TRBJ2-7; TRBD2 is a possible D gene (5 bases). The CDR3 contains 14 residues. In germline, CDR1 is MNHNY, CDR2 SVGAGI (reference sequence). The V and J ends lost 3 bases and 7 bases respectively, with 16 bases between them. The CDR3, as DNA: TGTGCCAGCAGTTATGATATAGTTCGGGGTGAGCAGTACGTC. It codes for CASSYDIVRGEQYV.